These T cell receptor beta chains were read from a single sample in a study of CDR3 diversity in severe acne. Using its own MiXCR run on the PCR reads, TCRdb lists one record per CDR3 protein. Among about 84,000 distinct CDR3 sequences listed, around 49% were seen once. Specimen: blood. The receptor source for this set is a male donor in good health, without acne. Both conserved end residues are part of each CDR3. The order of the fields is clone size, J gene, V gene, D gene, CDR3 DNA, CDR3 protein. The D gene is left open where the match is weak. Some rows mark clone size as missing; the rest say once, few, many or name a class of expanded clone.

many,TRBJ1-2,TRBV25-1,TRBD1,TGTGCCAGCAGTGAACCGGGACAGGGGGCAGAAGGCTACACCTTC,CASSEPGQGAEGYTF
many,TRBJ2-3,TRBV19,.,TGTGCCAGTCCAATCGGGGGTAGCACAGATACGCAGTATTTT,CASPIGGSTDTQYF
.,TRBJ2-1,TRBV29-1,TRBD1,TGCAGCGCCCGGGACAGCAAATCCTATGAGCAGTTCTTC,CSARDSKSYEQFF
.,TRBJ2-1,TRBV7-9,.,TGTGCCAGCAGTTTACAGGGCCTCCAGCAGTTCTTC,CASSLQGLQQFF
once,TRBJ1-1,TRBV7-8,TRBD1,TGTGCCAGCAGCTCCAACACAGGGGGCACTGAAGCTTTCTTT,CASSSNTGGTEAFF
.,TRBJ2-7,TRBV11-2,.,TGTGCCAGCAGAGCGACCCCCCTCCGGCAGGGGTACGAGCAGTACTTC,CASRATPLRQGYEQYF
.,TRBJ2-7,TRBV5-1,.,TGCGCCAGCAGCTACGGGACGAACGCCTACGAGCAGTACTTC,CASSYGTNAYEQYF
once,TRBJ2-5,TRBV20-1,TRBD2,TGCAGTGCTAGGGAAGAAAGCGGGAAGGAGACCCAGTACTTC,CSAREESGKETQYF
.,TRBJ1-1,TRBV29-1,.,TGCAGCGTTCAAGACAGGCCGAACACTGAAGCTTTCTTT,CSVQDRPNTEAFF
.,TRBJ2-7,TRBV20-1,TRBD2,TGCAGTGCTAGAGATCCGGGACTAGCGGTGGCTACCTACGAGCAGTACTTC,CSARDPGLAVATYEQYF
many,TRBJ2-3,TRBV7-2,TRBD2,TGTGCCAGCAGCTTTCGACTAGCGGGGGCTGTAGATACGCAGTATTTT,CASSFRLAGAVDTQYF
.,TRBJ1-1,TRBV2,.,TGTGCCAGCCAAGGGGGTCTTGGAGGAGGTGAAGCTTTCTTT,CASQGGLGGGEAFF
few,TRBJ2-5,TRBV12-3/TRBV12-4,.,TGTGCCAGCAGTTTTCTTTCTGCCGGAGGGGGAGAGACCCAGTACTTC,CASSFLSAGGGETQYF
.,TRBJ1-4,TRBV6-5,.,TGTGCCAGCAGTTACGGGGGTCGGCCGAACGAAAAACTGTTTTTT,CASSYGGRPNEKLFF
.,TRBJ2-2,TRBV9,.,TGTGCCAGCAGCGATGGACTATTCACCCCCACCGGGGAGCTGTTTTTT,CASSDGLFTPTGELFF
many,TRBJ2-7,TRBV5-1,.,TGCGCCAGCAGCTTGACGGGCCACGAGCAGTACTTC,CASSLTGHEQYF
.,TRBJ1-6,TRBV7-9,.,TGTGCCAGCAGCCCAGGAGAATCACCCCTCCACTTT,CASSPGESPLHF
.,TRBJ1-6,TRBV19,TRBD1,TGTGCCAGTACTTGGGACAGGGGTAATTCACCCCTCCACTTT,CASTWDRGNSPLHF
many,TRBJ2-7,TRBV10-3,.,TGTGCCGCCCTAGGGGGATACTCCTACGAGCAGTACTTC,CAALGGYSYEQYF
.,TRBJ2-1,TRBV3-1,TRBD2,TGTGCCAGCAGCCAAGTGTGGGCTAGCGGGAGGAGATACAATGAGCAGTTCTTC,CASSQVWASGRRYNEQFF
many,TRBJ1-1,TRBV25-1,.,TGTGCCAGCAGTGTATCAAAGAACACTGAAGCTTTCTTT,CASSVSKNTEAFF
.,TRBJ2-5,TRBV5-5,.,TGTGCCAGCAGCTTGGTTAGCGGAAGAGGGATAGAGACCCAGTACTTC,CASSLVSGRGIETQYF
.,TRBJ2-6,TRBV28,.,TGTGCCAGCAGTTTCTACAGGCGCCTATCGGGGGCCAACGTCCTGACTTTC,CASSFYRRLSGANVLTF
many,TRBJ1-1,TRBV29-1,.,TGCAGCGCGGTCGCAGGGATGAACACTGAAGCTTTCTTT,CSAVAGMNTEAFF
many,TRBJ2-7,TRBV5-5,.,TGTGCCAGCAGCTTGAGTGGAACAGTCCAGTTTCATAGCTACGAGCAGTACTTC,CASSLSGTVQFHSYEQYF
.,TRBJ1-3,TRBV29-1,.,TGCAGCGTCGGGTTGACCGCTGGAAACACCATATATTTT,CSVGLTAGNTIYF
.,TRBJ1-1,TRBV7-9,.,TGTGCCAGCAGCCATGACGGCACTGAAGCTTTCTTT,CASSHDGTEAFF
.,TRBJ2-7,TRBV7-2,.,TGTGCCAGCAGCTTAGGAGTCCTCGAGCAGTACTTC,CASSLGVLEQYF
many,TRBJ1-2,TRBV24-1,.,TGTGCCACCAGTGATTTTATCTGGGGGAATGGCTATGGCTACACCTTC,CATSDFIWGNGYGYTF
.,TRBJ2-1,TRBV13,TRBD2,TGTGCCAGCAGCTCCCGGACTAGCGGGGGGGCATTCTATGAGCAGTTCTTC,CASSSRTSGGAFYEQFF
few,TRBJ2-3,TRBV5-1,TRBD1,TGCGCCAGCAGCTTGGAACAGGGGGCGCGGAGCACAGATACGCAGTATTTT,CASSLEQGARSTDTQYF
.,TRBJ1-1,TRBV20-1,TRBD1,TGCAGTGCTCGAGCGGGACAGGTTAACACTGAAGCTTTCTTT,CSARAGQVNTEAFF
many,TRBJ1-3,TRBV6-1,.,TGTGCTAGCAGTGAATCCGGGACACGCCGAAACACCATATATTTT,CASSESGTRRNTIYF
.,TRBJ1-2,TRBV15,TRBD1,TGTGCCACCAGCGGACAGGGGGCCGGTGGCTACACCTTC,CATSGQGAGGYTF
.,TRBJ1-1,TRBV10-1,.,TGCGCCAGCAGCGGTACACTGAACACTGAAGCTTTCTTT,CASSGTLNTEAFF
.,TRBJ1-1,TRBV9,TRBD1,TGTGCCAGCGGGACAGGGCTGGGAACTGAAGCTTTCTTT,CASGTGLGTEAFF
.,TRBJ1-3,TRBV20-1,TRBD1,TGCAGTGCGCCGCGACAGGGGGGGCCTAACTCTGGAAACACCATATATTTT,CSAPRQGGPNSGNTIYF
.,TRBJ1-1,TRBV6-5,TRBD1,TGTGCCAGCAAACGGGACAGGGGCACTGAAGCTTTCTTT,CASKRDRGTEAFF
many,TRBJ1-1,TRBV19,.,TGTGCCAGTAATGCGAACAACAGGGAATGGAACACTGAAGCTTTCTTT,CASNANNREWNTEAFF
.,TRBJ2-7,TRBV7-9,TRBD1,TGTGCCAGCACCACCCGACAGGGGACGGAGCAGTACTTC,CASTTRQGTEQYF
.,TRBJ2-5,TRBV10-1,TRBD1,TGCGCCAGCAGTGCTTGGAGACAGGGGAGGTGGCAAGAGACCCAGTACTTC,CASSAWRQGRWQETQYF
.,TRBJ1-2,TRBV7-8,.,TGTGCCAGCAGCTTAGTAGGGGTATCTAACTATGGCTACACCTTC,CASSLVGVSNYGYTF
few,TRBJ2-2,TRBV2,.,TGTGCCAGCGGACTGAACACCGGGGAGCTGTTTTTT,CASGLNTGELFF
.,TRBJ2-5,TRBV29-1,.,TGCAGCGATGGAGGGAGAAGGGCGGAGACCCAGTACTTC,CSDGGRRAETQYF
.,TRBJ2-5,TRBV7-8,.,TGTGTCAGCAGCCCCCCGGAGGATGAGACCCAGTACTTC,CVSSPPEDETQYF
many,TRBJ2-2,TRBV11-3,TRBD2,TGTGCCAGCAGCCTTAGCGGGACGAACACCGGGGAGCTGTTTTTT,CASSLSGTNTGELFF
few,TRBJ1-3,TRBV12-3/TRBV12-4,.,TGTGCCAGCAGCCGACTCATCGGGACACCCTCTGGAAACACCATATATTTT,CASSRLIGTPSGNTIYF
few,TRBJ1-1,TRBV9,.,TGTGCCAGCAGCATCACCGCGAACACTGAAGCTTTCTTT,CASSITANTEAFF
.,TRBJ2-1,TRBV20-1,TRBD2,TGCAGTGCTAGCGGGACTAGCGGGGGGAGCTCCTACAATGAGCAGTTCTTC,CSASGTSGGSSYNEQFF
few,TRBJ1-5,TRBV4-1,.,TGCGCCAGCAGCCAAGTCGGGGGAGATAGCAATCAGCCCCAGCATTTT,CASSQVGGDSNQPQHF
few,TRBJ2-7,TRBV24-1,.,TGTGCCACCAGTGACTCTACAGAGCTGGGCTACGAGCAGTACTTC,CATSDSTELGYEQYF
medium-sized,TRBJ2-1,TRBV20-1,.,TGCAGTGCCACCCTCGGGGGCGCGAAATGGGAGAGAGAAAATGAGCAGTTCTTC,CSATLGGAKWERENEQFF
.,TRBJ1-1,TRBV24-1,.,TGTGCCAGCAGTGTTAAGGCGAACACTGAAGCTTTCTTT,CASSVKANTEAFF